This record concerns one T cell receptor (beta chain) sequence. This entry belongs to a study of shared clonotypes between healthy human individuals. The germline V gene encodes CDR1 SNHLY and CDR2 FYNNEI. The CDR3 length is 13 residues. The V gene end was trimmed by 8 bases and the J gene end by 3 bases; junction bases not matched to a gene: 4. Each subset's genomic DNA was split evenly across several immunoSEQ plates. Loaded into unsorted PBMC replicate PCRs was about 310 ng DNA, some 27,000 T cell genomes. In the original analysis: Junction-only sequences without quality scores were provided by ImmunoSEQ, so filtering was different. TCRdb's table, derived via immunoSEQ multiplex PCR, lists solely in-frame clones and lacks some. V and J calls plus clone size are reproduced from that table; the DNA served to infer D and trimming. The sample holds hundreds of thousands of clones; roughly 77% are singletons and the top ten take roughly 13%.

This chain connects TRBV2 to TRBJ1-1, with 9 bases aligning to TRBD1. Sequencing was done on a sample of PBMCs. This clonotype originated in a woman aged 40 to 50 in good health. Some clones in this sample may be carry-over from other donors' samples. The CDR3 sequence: CASRRDRDTEAFF. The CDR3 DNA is TGTGCCAGCCGCCGGGACAGGGACACTGAAGCTTTCTTT. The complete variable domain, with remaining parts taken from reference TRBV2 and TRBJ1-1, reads EPEVTQTPSHQVTQMGQEVILRCVPISNHLYFYWYRQILGQKVEFLVSFYNNEISEKSEIFDDQFSVERPDGSNFTLKIRSTKLEDSAMYFCASRRDRDTEAFFGQGTRLTVV.